Listed below are T cell receptor beta chains from one sample, sequenced in a study of cytotoxic CD8 clonotypes in ibrutinib-treated CLL. The data were produced by immunoSEQ multiplex PCR, yet TCRdb's version contains in-frame clones alone and is incomplete. The table has approximately 100,000 clones, 70% to 85% seen once; the top ten hold about 30%. This specimen was PBMCs, taken after 12 months of ibrutinib treatment. Source of these receptors: a human donor with chronic lymphocytic leukemia. CDR3s include the opening cysteine and the closing phenylalanine or tryptophan. A D gene is named only where the DNA matches it firmly. Clone size is shown for a subset of rows, as once, few, many or a class of expanded clone.

cdr3_nt: TGTGCCAGCAGCTTGGGCACCGTGGCCTACGAGCAGTACTTC
cdr3_aa: CASSLGTVAYEQYF
clone_size: few
j_call: TRBJ2-7
v_call: TRBV5-4
d_call: .

cdr3_nt: TGTGCCTGGAGCGGACAGGGGGCAAACACCATATATTTT
cdr3_aa: CAWSGQGANTIYF
clone_size: .
j_call: TRBJ1-3
v_call: TRBV30
d_call: TRBD1

cdr3_nt: TGCGCCAGCAGCTTTGCGGTGGACACTGAAGCTTTCTTT
cdr3_aa: CASSFAVDTEAFF
clone_size: .
j_call: TRBJ1-1
v_call: TRBV5-1
d_call: .

cdr3_nt: TGTGCCAGCAGCTTTAACGGTGATATTTACTCCTACGAGCAGTACTTC
cdr3_aa: CASSFNGDIYSYEQYF
clone_size: .
j_call: TRBJ2-7
v_call: TRBV11-2
d_call: .

cdr3_nt: TGTGCCAGCAGCTTAGCGAACAGGGGCCTCTATGGCTACACCTTC
cdr3_aa: CASSLANRGLYGYTF
clone_size: .
j_call: TRBJ1-2
v_call: TRBV7-2
d_call: TRBD1

cdr3_nt: TGTGCCAGTAGTATGGCTAGCGGTGGTACAGATACGCAGTATTTT
cdr3_aa: CASSMASGGTDTQYF
clone_size: .
j_call: TRBJ2-3
v_call: TRBV19
d_call: TRBD2

cdr3_nt: TGTGCCAGCAGCGTGGAGGGGCAACGCGAGCAGTACTTC
cdr3_aa: CASSVEGQREQYF
clone_size: few
j_call: TRBJ2-7
v_call: TRBV2
d_call: .

cdr3_nt: TGTGCCAGCAGTTCCCATCTCGATAGCGGGGGGGCCCTCGATGAGCAGTTCTTC
cdr3_aa: CASSSHLDSGGALDEQFF
clone_size: .
j_call: TRBJ2-1
v_call: TRBV28
d_call: TRBD2

cdr3_nt: TGTGCCAGCAGGGATATAGCAGCGAGCTCCTACAATGAGCAGTTCTTC
cdr3_aa: CASRDIAASSYNEQFF
clone_size: .
j_call: TRBJ2-1
v_call: TRBV2
d_call: .

cdr3_nt: TGCGCCAGCAGCTTTGGGGAAGCCAAAAACATTCAGTACTTC
cdr3_aa: CASSFGEAKNIQYF
clone_size: .
j_call: TRBJ2-4
v_call: TRBV5-1
d_call: .

cdr3_nt: TGTGCCAGCAGCTCGGGGCACAGGGAGAATCAGCCCCAGCATTTT
cdr3_aa: CASSSGHRENQPQHF
clone_size: .
j_call: TRBJ1-5
v_call: TRBV5-8
d_call: .

cdr3_nt: TGTGCCAGTAGTAGAGGGACAGAAAAGCAGTACTTC
cdr3_aa: CASSRGTEKQYF
clone_size: few
j_call: TRBJ2-7
v_call: TRBV19
d_call: TRBD1

cdr3_nt: TGTGCCAGCAGATGGGGGCAGGGCACTGAAGCTTTCTTT
cdr3_aa: CASRWGQGTEAFF
clone_size: .
j_call: TRBJ1-1
v_call: TRBV7-3
d_call: .

cdr3_nt: TGCGCCAGCAGCTTGGCGGTCATAATCTCTGGGGCCAACGTCCTGACTTTC
cdr3_aa: CASSLAVIISGANVLTF
clone_size: .
j_call: TRBJ2-6
v_call: TRBV5-1
d_call: .

cdr3_nt: TGTGCCAGCAGCATCGGCAGGGTGGATACGCAGTATTTT
cdr3_aa: CASSIGRVDTQYF
clone_size: .
j_call: TRBJ2-3
v_call: TRBV6-1
d_call: .

cdr3_nt: TGTGCCAGCAGCGTCTACTCGAACGGGGAGCTGTTTTTT
cdr3_aa: CASSVYSNGELFF
clone_size: many
j_call: TRBJ2-2
v_call: TRBV9
d_call: .

cdr3_nt: TGTGCCAGCAGCTTAGGCGGGGGTTACGAGCAGTACTTC
cdr3_aa: CASSLGGGYEQYF
clone_size: .
j_call: TRBJ2-7
v_call: TRBV5-4
d_call: TRBD2

cdr3_nt: TGTGCCAGCAGCTCTAATTCACCCCTCCACTTT
cdr3_aa: CASSSNSPLHF
clone_size: few
j_call: TRBJ1-6
v_call: TRBV11-3
d_call: .

cdr3_nt: TGTGCCTGGACCCCACTTGCAACTAATGAAAAACTGTTTTTT
cdr3_aa: CAWTPLATNEKLFF
clone_size: .
j_call: TRBJ1-4
v_call: TRBV30
d_call: .

cdr3_nt: TGTGCCAGCAGTTTATCGGCAAAACGCTACGAGCAGTACTTC
cdr3_aa: CASSLSAKRYEQYF
clone_size: .
j_call: TRBJ2-7
v_call: TRBV28
d_call: .

cdr3_nt: TGTGCCAGCAGCAGGACAGGGCAGGGCACCGGGGAGCTGTTTTTT
cdr3_aa: CASSRTGQGTGELFF
clone_size: .
j_call: TRBJ2-2
v_call: TRBV7-8
d_call: TRBD1

cdr3_nt: TGTGCCAGCAGCATTTACAGCGGAAGTGAGCAGTTCTTC
cdr3_aa: CASSIYSGSEQFF
clone_size: .
j_call: TRBJ2-1
v_call: TRBV5-4
d_call: .

cdr3_nt: TGTGCCAGCAGTGGAAATTCCGGGACAGGGGCAGGGGCCAACGTCCTGACTTTC
cdr3_aa: CASSGNSGTGAGANVLTF
clone_size: .
j_call: TRBJ2-6
v_call: TRBV6-1
d_call: TRBD1

cdr3_nt: TGTGCCAGCAGCTTAACGGTACCGGAGTTGATCGGAAACACCATATATTTT
cdr3_aa: CASSLTVPELIGNTIYF
clone_size: once
j_call: TRBJ1-3
v_call: TRBV7-8
d_call: .

cdr3_nt: TGTGCCAGCAGCCAAGATCCGGCGGGGACCCTCACAGATACGCAGTATTTT
cdr3_aa: CASSQDPAGTLTDTQYF
clone_size: .
j_call: TRBJ2-3
v_call: TRBV4-2
d_call: .

cdr3_nt: TGCGCCAGCAGCCTGGGACAGGGGAAAGAGACCCAGTACTTC
cdr3_aa: CASSLGQGKETQYF
clone_size: few
j_call: TRBJ2-5
v_call: TRBV5-1
d_call: TRBD1

cdr3_nt: TGTGCCAGCTCACCGTCCGGGACAGGGAGGTACGAGCAGTACTTC
cdr3_aa: CASSPSGTGRYEQYF
clone_size: .
j_call: TRBJ2-7
v_call: TRBV18
d_call: TRBD1

cdr3_nt: TGTGCCAGCAGTTTCCCAGGGGATCACTACGAGCAGTACTTC
cdr3_aa: CASSFPGDHYEQYF
clone_size: .
j_call: TRBJ2-7
v_call: TRBV28
d_call: .

cdr3_nt: TGTGCCAGCAGCCCAAATACCGACTTGTCACCCCTCCACTTT
cdr3_aa: CASSPNTDLSPLHF
clone_size: .
j_call: TRBJ1-6
v_call: TRBV9
d_call: .

cdr3_nt: TGCGCCAGCAGCCAGCGAGCTAGCGGGGGCTCCTGGGGAGATACGCAGTATTTT
cdr3_aa: CASSQRASGGSWGDTQYF
clone_size: .
j_call: TRBJ2-3
v_call: TRBV4-3
d_call: TRBD2

cdr3_nt: TGTGCCAGCAGTGAAGCCGGTATGAACACTGAAGCTTTCTTT
cdr3_aa: CASSEAGMNTEAFF
clone_size: .
j_call: TRBJ1-1
v_call: TRBV2
d_call: .

cdr3_nt: TGTGCCAGCAGGGGGGTAAGGACAGGAGCAACTGAAGCTTTCTTT
cdr3_aa: CASRGVRTGATEAFF
clone_size: .
j_call: TRBJ1-1
v_call: TRBV6-1
d_call: TRBD1

cdr3_nt: TGTGCCAGCAGTTACAGTAGCGGGACACCCGACAATGAGCAGTTCTTC
cdr3_aa: CASSYSSGTPDNEQFF
clone_size: .
j_call: TRBJ2-1
v_call: TRBV6-6
d_call: TRBD2

cdr3_nt: TGTGCCAGCTCACAAGGGGACAGGGGCTACGAGCAGTACTTC
cdr3_aa: CASSQGDRGYEQYF
clone_size: .
j_call: TRBJ2-7
v_call: TRBV18
d_call: TRBD1

cdr3_nt: TGTGCCAGCAGCTTAACGAGTGCAGCCTACAATGAGCAGTTCTTC
cdr3_aa: CASSLTSAAYNEQFF
clone_size: once
j_call: TRBJ2-1
v_call: TRBV7-3
d_call: .

cdr3_nt: TGCGCCAGCAGCCAAGGCCAGAGCCTTGCCCAAGATACGCAGTATTTT
cdr3_aa: CASSQGQSLAQDTQYF
clone_size: .
j_call: TRBJ2-3
v_call: TRBV4-3
d_call: .

cdr3_nt: TGTGCCAGCATAGCAGGTCTCGACTTCCAATCAGCGGAGCAGTACTTC
cdr3_aa: CASIAGLDFQSAEQYF
clone_size: .
j_call: TRBJ2-7
v_call: TRBV6-6
d_call: .

cdr3_nt: TGTGCCAGCCAAAGGGGGTCTGGGGCCAACGTCCTGACTTTC
cdr3_aa: CASQRGSGANVLTF
clone_size: .
j_call: TRBJ2-6
v_call: TRBV6-5
d_call: .

cdr3_nt: TGTGCCAGCAGCTCCATGAAGGGGGGACAGACGCAGTATTTT
cdr3_aa: CASSSMKGGQTQYF
clone_size: .
j_call: TRBJ2-3
v_call: TRBV7-9
d_call: .

cdr3_nt: TGTGCCAGCAGGGGACTAGCGGCTAACAATGAGCAGTTCTTC
cdr3_aa: CASRGLAANNEQFF
clone_size: .
j_call: TRBJ2-1
v_call: TRBV28
d_call: TRBD2

cdr3_nt: TGTGCCAGCAGTGGGCTAGCAGACTACGAGCAGTACTTC
cdr3_aa: CASSGLADYEQYF
clone_size: .
j_call: TRBJ2-7
v_call: TRBV6-1
d_call: .

cdr3_nt: TGTGCCAGCAGCCCGAGGTCAACCTACGAGCAGTACTTC
cdr3_aa: CASSPRSTYEQYF
clone_size: many
j_call: TRBJ2-7
v_call: TRBV7-2
d_call: .

cdr3_nt: TGTGCCAGCAGCTTAAGGGCGGGCACCATATATTTT
cdr3_aa: CASSLRAGTIYF
clone_size: .
j_call: TRBJ1-3
v_call: TRBV13
d_call: .

cdr3_nt: TGTGCCAGCAGTTTAGGGGGGGCCGTAGATACGCAGTATTTT
cdr3_aa: CASSLGGAVDTQYF
clone_size: .
j_call: TRBJ2-3
v_call: TRBV6-5
d_call: .